A single sample gave rise to the 27 T cell receptor beta chains below, sequenced in a study of T cells in Graves' hyperthyroidism and ophthalmopathy. Amplification targeted TCR beta CDR3 regions from RNA transcripts. HTBI primers drove first-round RT-PCR of the TCR CDR3. One entry per CDR3 protein results from TCRdb running MiXCR on the multiplex PCR reads. The repertoire includes roughly 400,000 distinct CDR3 sequences, 11% to 15% of them detected once, and 25% to 30% sits in the top ten. The sequenced sample consisted of blood. Source of these receptors: a man aged 50-60 years with Graves' ophthalmopathy.

This clonotype showed up many times. V and J are TRBV9 and TRBJ2-3, with no clear D. Germline values: CDR1 SGDLS, CDR2 YYNGEE. The CDR3 spans 14 residues. V was cut by 1 base and J by 2 bases, with 8 bases left in between. This CDR3 reads CASSVWPVTDTQYF. In DNA form, the CDR3 reads TGTGCCAGCAGCGTATGGCCGGTCACAGATACGCAGTATTTT.

The J gene is TRBJ2-5, the V gene TRBV3-1; D gene ambiguous. The CDR3 runs 16 residues. Germline lookup yields CDR1 LGHDT and CDR2 YNNKEL (reference sequence). V gave up 1 base and J gave up 5 bases, with 17 bases separating them. The CDR3, as DNA: TGTGCCAGCAGCCAAGGACCCGGTCAATTAGGGGAGACCCAGTACTTC. Translating it yields CASSQGPGQLGETQYF.

This clonotype was found many times. The chain is built from TRBV20-1 and TRBJ2-5; TRBD1 aligns across 12 bases. The length of the CDR3 is 15 residues. CDR1 is DFQATT and CDR2 is SNEGSKA in the germline V gene (reference sequence). V was clipped by 0 bases and J by 5 bases; unmatched bases: 4. The CDR3: CSARDAGTGGETQYF. CDR3 sequence (DNA): TGCAGTGCTAGAGATGCTGGGACAGGGGGCGAGACCCAGTACTTC.

The chain recombines TRBV20-1 with TRBJ2-3; 8 bases map to TRBD2. J was trimmed by 2 bases and V by 2 bases; bases with no gene match: 15. This CDR3 region has 18 residues. CDR1 and CDR2 (germline): DFQATT, SNEGSKA (reference sequence). The CDR3 DNA sequence: TGCAGTGCTAGATCAACCCGAAGACTAGCGAGGGTCACAGATACGCAGTATTTT. Translation: CSARSTRRLARVTDTQYF.

Ten or more counts support this clonotype. This rearrangement joins TRBV19 to TRBJ2-7, with D perhaps TRBD2 (6 bases). CDR3 length: 14 amino acids. With 7 bases removed from V and 6 bases from J, the gap between germline ends came to 19 bases. CDR1 and CDR2 (germline): LNHDA, SQIVND (reference sequence). CDR3 nucleotides: TGTGCCAGTACCCCGCGGGGTTCGGGTCGCGAGCAGTACTTC. This codes for CASTPRGSGREQYF.

In this sample, this clonotype turned up many times. Its ends do not fully match the called genes, so a read error is possible. V and J are TRBV6-5 and TRBJ1-2, with D perhaps TRBD1 (6 bases). Per germline, CDR1 MNHEY and CDR2 SVGAGI. The CDR3 runs 15 residues. CDR3: CASSYSQGLNYGYTF. CDR3 nucleotides: TGTGCCAGCAGCTACTCTCAGGGGTTAAACTATGGCTACACCTTC.

In its sample, this clonotype was seen a few times. For the CDR3, the DNA is TGTGCCAGCAGCGTACCAGGTAGCACAGATACGCAGTATTTT. Protein sequence: CASSVPGSTDTQYF. This sequence joins TRBV9 and TRBJ2-3; no clear D gene. V lost 1 base and J 0 bases, leaving 6 bases between the germline ends. The CDR3 is 14 residues long. CDR1 SGDLS and CDR2 YYNGEE come from the germline V gene. Full variable domain (remainder filled in from reference TRBV9 and TRBJ2-3): DSGVTQTPKHLITATGQRVTLRCSPRSGDLSVYWYQQSLDQGLQFLIQYYNGEERAKGNILERFSAQQFPDLHSELNLSSLELGDSALYFCASSVPGSTDTQYFGPGTRLTVL.

The chain joins TRBV7-9 to TRBJ2-5; unclear D gene. The V and J ends lost 2 bases and 2 bases respectively, with 12 bases between them. CDR1 is SEHNR and CDR2 is FQNEAQ in the germline V gene (reference sequence). The CDR3 length is 15 residues. The CDR3, as DNA: TGTGCCAGCAGCTTAAGTCCCGCTCTTCAAGAGACCCAGTACTTC. Translation gives CASSLSPALQETQYF.

The rearrangement uses TRBV10-1 and TRBJ2-5; D remains unclear. Germline CDR1 WNHNN, CDR2 SYGVQD (reference sequence). Trimming shortened V by 2 bases and J by 0 bases, and 4 bases separated the two germline ends. The CDR3 runs to 13 residues. CDR3 bases: TGCGCCAGCAGTGAGAGAGACCAAGAGACCCAGTACTTC. Translated: CASSERDQETQYF.

This clonotype was recorded many times. This sequence joins TRBV5-1 and TRBJ2-3, with 8 positions matching TRBD2. Unmatched junction bases numbered 19, after V lost 2 bases and J lost 5 bases. Germline V lookup: CDR1 SGHRS, CDR2 YFSETQ. The CDR3 consists of 19 residues. This chain's CDR3 is CASSLQPLGTTAGGDTQYF. The CDR3 DNA reads as TGCGCCAGCAGCTTACAACCTCTAGGGACTACGGCGGGAGGAGATACGCAGTATTTT.

This clonotype was observed many times. This sequence joins TRBV12-3 or TRBV12-4 and TRBJ1-1; D call uncertain. Trimming took 6 bases from V and 4 from J, leaving 6 bases between them. The CDR3 length is 11 residues. The CDR3 region is CASRQVTEAFF. CDR3 nucleotide sequence: TGTGCCAGCAGGCAGGTCACTGAAGCTTTCTTT.

This clonotype was observed many times. The rearrangement links TRBV11-2 to TRBJ2-3; D not certain. Germline V gene lookup returns CDR1 SGHAT and CDR2 FQNNGV. The V gene lost 5 bases and the J gene lost 4 bases, with 10 bases spanning the gap. The CDR3 sequence is 13 residues long. The CDR3 is CASSRPTADTQYF. CDR3 in DNA: TGTGCCAGCAGCCGACCTACCGCAGATACGCAGTATTTT.

This clonotype appeared a few times. The rearrangement links TRBV10-3 to TRBJ2-2; 8 bases agree with TRBD2. Germline CDR1 ENHRY, CDR2 SYGVKD. The trim removed 3 bases at V and 6 bases at J, leaving 12 bases unmatched. This CDR3 contains 17 residues. CDR3 protein: CAISEIRAGGSAGELFF. The CDR3 DNA reads as TGTGCCATCAGTGAAATCCGGGCGGGAGGTTCCGCCGGGGAGCTGTTTTTT.

This clonotype occurred many times. V gene TRBV5-1 combines with J gene TRBJ2-3; D uncertain. CDR1 SGHRS and CDR2 YFSETQ come from the germline V gene. Trimming took off 7 bases at V and 2 bases at J, with 14 bases between the two ends. The CDR3 is made up of 14 amino acids. CDR3 sequence: CASHKEVPTDTQYF. CDR3 sequence (DNA): TGCGCCAGCCACAAAGAGGTACCCACAGATACGCAGTATTTT.

This clonotype was counted between two and nine times. The V and J genes are TRBV10-2 and TRBJ1-6; no reliable D call. The V gene lost 2 bases and the J gene lost 10 bases, with 15 bases spanning the gap. Germline V gene lookup returns CDR1 WSHSY and CDR2 SAAADI. CDR3 size: 15 residues. CDR3 region: CASSEVSGVRSPLHF. The DNA for the CDR3 is TGCGCCAGCAGTGAGGTGTCCGGGGTACGGTCACCCCTCCACTTT.

This clonotype showed up many times. The chain couples TRBV4-2 to TRBJ2-1, with D uncertain. Germline CDR1 and CDR2: LGHNA and YNFKEQ. The V end was cut by 0 bases, the J end by 4 bases, with 7 bases between. This CDR3 region has 14 residues. DNA of the CDR3: TGTGCCAGCAGCCAAGATGCGTCTTACAATGAGCAGTTCTTC. Its translation is CASSQDASYNEQFF.

This clonotype has a count of ten or more. The rearrangement joins TRBV20-1 to TRBJ2-1, with 8 nucleotides matching TRBD2. The CDR3 loop spans 15 amino acids. Per germline, CDR1 DFQATT and CDR2 SNEGSKA (reference sequence). Losses at the gene ends were 4 bases for V and 1 base for J; bases not matched to a gene: 6. The CDR3 coding sequence is TGCAGTGCTAACCCAACTAGCGGATCCTACAATGAGCAGTTCTTC. Protein: CSANPTSGSYNEQFF.

This clonotype was seen many times. CDR3 coding DNA: TGCAGTGCTAGAAACTACAATGAGCAGTTCTTC. Amino acid sequence: CSARNYNEQFF. The chain combines TRBV20-1 with TRBJ2-1; D is unresolved. The germline V gene encodes CDR1 DFQATT and CDR2 SNEGSKA (reference sequence). The CDR3 extends over 11 amino acids. V gave up 2 bases and J gave up 3 bases, with 2 bases separating them.

This clonotype was counted only a few times. The chain uses TRBV20-1 and TRBJ2-7; the D is unclear. Germline CDR1 reads DFQATT; CDR2 reads SNEGSKA (reference sequence). V was pared by 3 bases and J by 1 base, with 10 bases between. The CDR3 contains 13 residues. The CDR3 sequence: CSASSWESYEQYF. The CDR3 coding sequence is TGCAGTGCTAGTTCTTGGGAATCCTACGAGCAGTACTTC.

This clonotype was counted between two and nine times. A much larger clone differs from this one at a single base, so this may be a read error. The rearrangement uses TRBV7-3 and TRBJ2-2; 7 nucleotides agree with TRBD2. This CDR3 is 15 amino acids long. Germline CDR1 reads SGHTA; CDR2 reads FQGTGA. V gave up 5 bases and J gave up 8 bases; unmatched junction bases: 11. This CDR3 reads CASSKTSPSGGELFF. CDR3 nucleotide sequence: TGTGCCAGCAGCAAGACTAGCCCCTCTGGGGGGGAGCTGTTTTTT.

V usage is TRBV20-1 and J usage is TRBJ2-7; D might be TRBD1 (6 bases). Germline CDR1 is DFQATT and CDR2 is SNEGSKA (reference sequence). CDR3 length: 16 residues. With 2 bases removed from V and 0 bases from J, the gap between germline ends came to 17 bases. CDR3: CSARSDRRPTSYEQYF. The CDR3 nucleotides are TGCAGTGCTAGAAGCGACAGGCGCCCCACCTCCTACGAGCAGTACTTC.

The DNA of the CDR3 is TGTGCCAGCAACACAGACCCGAAAGAGACCCAGTACTTC. This translates into CASNTDPKETQYF. The chain couples TRBV6-1 to TRBJ2-5; D is unresolved. Trimming left V 7 bases short and J 3 bases short, with 12 bases between. The CDR3 is 13 amino acids. Germline values: CDR1 MNHNS, CDR2 SASEGT.

This clonotype was observed a handful of times. The chain uses TRBV24-1 and TRBJ2-1; D not certain. This CDR3 has 12 amino acids. V lost 1 base to trimming and J lost 7 bases, with 4 bases between them. Germline V lookup: CDR1 KGHDR, CDR2 SFDVKD. CDR3 sequence reads: CATSDFQNEQFF. DNA for the CDR3: TGTGCCACCAGTGATTTTCAGAATGAGCAGTTCTTC.

This chain connects TRBV6-1 to TRBJ1-6; D remains unclear. The CDR3 is 17 residues long. Germline V gene data show CDR1 as MNHNS and CDR2 as SASEGT. The V gene lost 7 bases and the J gene lost 6 bases, with 22 bases spanning the gap. In nucleotides, the CDR3 is TGTGCCAGCACCATATCACCCCGGGGAGTTTTTAATTCACCCCTCCACTTT. This translates into CASTISPRGVFNSPLHF.

Many counts were recorded for this clonotype. The chain links TRBV7-9 to TRBJ1-1; no reliable D call. V lost 5 bases and J 4 bases, leaving 23 bases between the germline ends. The CDR3 consists of 17 residues. Germline CDR1 is SEHNR and CDR2 is FQNEAQ (reference sequence). Here the CDR3 reads CASSPISTKNSGTEAFF. In DNA form, the CDR3 reads TGTGCCAGCAGCCCCATATCCACTAAGAACTCGGGCACTGAAGCTTTCTTT.

This clonotype was detected a few times. V gene TRBV6-2 or TRBV6-3 combines with J gene TRBJ2-1, with TRBD1 matching over 7 bases. The ends lost 6 bases at V and 7 bases at J; junction bases unmatched: 9. Germline loops: CDR1 MNHEY, CDR2 SVGEGT. The CDR3 consists of 14 residues. CDR3 in amino acids: CASRPDRVVNEQFF. CDR3 coding DNA: TGTGCCAGCAGGCCCGACAGGGTGGTGAATGAGCAGTTCTTC.

This clonotype was recorded at least ten times. The V call is TRBV6-2 or TRBV6-3, the J call TRBJ2-4; TRBD2 aligns across 8 bases. J was trimmed by 8 bases and V by 5 bases; bases with no gene match: 14. This CDR3 region has 16 residues. Per the germline V gene, CDR1 is MNHEY and CDR2 is SVGEGT. CDR3 residues: CASSGDQAGDLDIQYF. The CDR3 coding sequence is TGTGCCAGCAGTGGGGACCAAGCGGGAGATTTGGACATTCAGTACTTC.